The T cell receptor beta chain described here comes from a study of post-analysis software for immune sequencing data. Unique molecular identifiers were built into the TCR beta cDNA libraries. Input amounts of about 0.85 to 11 million T cells were used. These gave 500,000 or so cDNA molecules, so each molecule approximated one T cell. TCRdb re-analysed the PCR reads in MiXCR, keeping a single row per CDR3 protein. The data contain some 190,000 distinct CDR3 sequences, roughly 30% of them seen just once; the ten biggest clones take up roughly 3.5%. This clonotype showed up just once. Its antigen is unidentified. Whole-study findings and limits: Compared with controls, patients showed significantly lower normalized Chao1 diversity.

Sample: blood. This sequence originates from a girl younger than 18 with multiple sclerosis.

CDR3 nucleotides: TGTGCCACCAGTGACACCGGGACAGGTCACGAAAAACTGTTTTTT. Translated: CATSDTGTGHEKLFF. The chain is built from TRBV24-1 and TRBJ1-4, with 8 bases aligning to TRBD1. Trimming removed 4 bases from V and 8 bases from J; junction bases left unmatched: 8. Germline assignment: CDR1 KGHDR and CDR2 SFDVKD. The CDR3 has 15 residues.